This T cell receptor beta chain was identified during a study of blood T cell repertoires in COVID-19. Germline-derived CDR1 and CDR2 are MNHEY and SVGAGI. This CDR3 has 15 amino acids. Trimming pared 0 bases from V and 3 bases from J, leaving 6 bases between. Profiling relied on immunoSEQ multiplex PCR, and the TCRdb table lists in-frame clones only, not all of them. The data hold under 300,000 clones, with around 90% observed a single time. The rearrangement links TRBV6-5 to TRBJ1-6; D unclear. Source material: PBMCs or T cells enriched from blood (not recorded which). This TCR was recovered from a woman between 40 and 55 years old who had recovered from COVID-19. CDR3 region: CASSYSISYNSPLHF. In nucleotides, the CDR3 is TGTGCCAGCAGTTACTCGATCAGCTATAATTCACCCCTCCACTTT.